This T cell receptor beta chain was identified during a study of high-grade serous ovarian cancer treatment subgroups. Broader study findings: Bulk tumor TCR sequencing gave no spatial information. CDR1 and CDR2 were left unanalyzed; analyses focused on CDR3. Repertoire similarity ranged about 0.095 to 0.79 between tumors of one patient.

Note on this clone: Antigen: not known.

This CDR3 contains 17 residues. Per the germline V gene, CDR1 is SGDLS and CDR2 is YYNGEE. The J segment lost 4 bases and the V segment lost 3 bases, leaving 11 bases of the junction unmatched. The tumor samples were collected prior to definitive surgery or chemotherapy. Sequencing used immunoSEQ multiplex PCR; TCRdb keeps in-frame clones, though not all of them. The table has some 28,000 clones, 84% seen once; the top ten hold 2% to 2.5%. Input material: tumor tissue. The sequence was collected from a human donor with high-grade serous ovarian cancer. The chain links TRBV9 to TRBJ2-3; 10 positions match TRBD2. The CDR3 spells CASSAAILAGVPDTQYF. CDR3 nucleotide sequence: TGTGCCAGCAGCGCAGCTATCCTAGCGGGAGTCCCAGATACGCAGTATTTT.